A selection of T cell receptor beta chains follows, all from one sample in a study of blood T cell repertoires in COVID-19. Profiled with immunoSEQ multiplex PCR; TCRdb holds only in-frame clones, not every one. The sample lists 250,000 to 300,000 clones; 75% to 90% were seen once. The sample comprised PBMCs or T cells enriched from blood (not recorded which). The receptors originated from a woman between 40 and 50 years old who had recovered from COVID-19. Both conserved end residues are part of each CDR3. The D gene is left open where the match is weak. Not all rows give a size; the values are once, few, many and, for expanded clones, a class.

v_call	d_call	j_call	clone_size	cdr3_aa	cdr3_nt
TRBV5-4	TRBD1	TRBJ1-5	.	CASSYRGQGGNQPQHF	TGTGCCAGCAGTTATCGTGGACAGGGCGGCAATCAGCCCCAGCATTTT
TRBV12-3/TRBV12-4	TRBD2	TRBJ2-7	.	CASSLGTRREQYF	TGTGCCAGCAGTTTGGGGACTAGGAGAGAGCAGTACTTC
TRBV7-8	TRBD2	TRBJ2-1	.	CASSSRLAGGPLNEQFF	TGTGCCAGCAGCTCCCGACTAGCGGGAGGGCCGCTCAATGAGCAGTTCTTC
TRBV7-9	.	TRBJ1-1	.	CASSYNRDSEAFF	TGTGCCAGCAGCTACAACAGGGATTCTGAAGCTTTCTTT
TRBV6-6	.	TRBJ1-1	.	CASGPGSNTEAFF	TGTGCCAGCGGTCCTGGCAGTAACACTGAAGCTTTCTTT
TRBV7-9	.	TRBJ1-1	.	CASSSTWNTEAFF	TGTGCCAGCAGCTCTACCTGGAACACTGAAGCTTTCTTT
TRBV5-1	TRBD1	TRBJ2-5	.	CASSLMTGVQETQYF	TGCGCCAGCAGCTTGATGACAGGGGTTCAAGAGACCCAGTACTTC
TRBV27	.	TRBJ1-3	.	CASSLGPRPTSGNTIYF	TGTGCCAGCAGTTTAGGGCCCAGGCCGACCTCTGGAAACACCATATATTTT
TRBV3-1/TRBV3-2	TRBD1	TRBJ2-1	.	CASSHRQGSSYNEQFF	TGTGCCAGCAGCCACAGACAGGGGAGCTCCTACAATGAGCAGTTCTTC
TRBV25-1	TRBD1	TRBJ1-6	.	CASSVGQYNSPLHF	TGTGCCAGCAGTGTGGGACAGTATAATTCACCCCTCCACTTT
TRBV3-1/TRBV3-2	TRBD2	TRBJ2-1	.	CASSQVERGRPETSEEQFF	TGTGCCAGCAGCCAAGTCGAGCGGGGGCGACCGGAGACTTCAGAGGAGCAGTTCTTC
TRBV5-1	.	TRBJ1-2	.	CASSLGAAQTGGYTF	TGCGCCAGCAGCTTGGGAGCGGCCCAAACCGGTGGCTACACCTTC
TRBV7-3	.	TRBJ2-1	.	CASSLGAYNEQFF	TGTGCCAGCAGCCTCGGGGCCTACAATGAGCAGTTCTTC
TRBV18	.	TRBJ2-5	.	CASSPGRQETQYF	TGTGCCAGCTCGCCAGGGCGCCAAGAGACCCAGTACTTC
TRBV2	.	TRBJ2-7	.	CASSLPSSYEQYF	TGTGCCAGCAGTCTTCCGAGCTCCTACGAGCAGTACTTC
TRBV4-1	.	TRBJ1-4	.	CASSQAVTAGREKLFF	TGCGCCAGCAGCCAAGCCGTGACAGCCGGCAGGGAAAAACTGTTTTTT
TRBV30	TRBD2	TRBJ2-7	.	CAWSVAGMGQYF	TGTGCCTGGAGTGTAGCGGGGATGGGGCAGTACTTC
TRBV10-1	.	TRBJ1-3	.	CASTPGYGNTIYF	TGCGCCAGCACCCCAGGTTACGGAAACACCATATATTTT
TRBV19	TRBD1	TRBJ1-5	.	CASSRGQVGNQPQHF	TGTGCCAGTAGTAGAGGACAGGTTGGGAATCAGCCCCAGCATTTT
TRBV2	TRBD2	TRBJ2-1	many	CASSEVSGTTSSYNEQFF	TGTGCCAGCAGTGAGGTTAGCGGGACCACATCCTCCTACAATGAGCAGTTCTTC
TRBV5-1	.	TRBJ2-2	.	CASSFDGGGGELFF	TGCGCCAGCAGCTTCGACGGAGGTGGCGGGGAGCTGTTTTTT
TRBV28	.	TRBJ1-1	.	CASSLKGPWLAFF	TGTGCCAGCAGTTTAAAGGGGCCTTGGTTAGCTTTCTTT
TRBV5-1	.	TRBJ1-1	.	CASSPTPGEDTEAFF	TGCGCCAGCAGCCCAACCCCGGGAGAGGACACTGAAGCTTTCTTT
TRBV9	.	TRBJ2-2	once	CASSLQGNTGELFF	TGTGCCAGCAGCCTACAGGGGAACACCGGGGAGCTGTTTTTT
TRBV3-1/TRBV3-2	TRBD2	TRBJ2-5	.	CASSLGLAGGETQYF	TGTGCCAGCAGCCTAGGACTAGCGGGGGGGGAGACCCAGTACTTC
TRBV29-1	TRBD1	TRBJ1-2	once	CSVKPQGEGGYTF	TGCAGCGTTAAACCACAGGGGGAAGGGGGCTACACCTTC
TRBV6-2/TRBV6-3	TRBD2	TRBJ2-2	.	CASSYGSSGNTGELFF	TGTGCCAGCAGTTACGGGTCTAGCGGGAACACCGGGGAGCTGTTTTTT
TRBV27	.	TRBJ1-5	.	CASSPPRGQPQHF	TGTGCCAGCAGTCCCCCGCGAGGGCAGCCCCAGCATTTT
TRBV11-2	.	TRBJ1-2	.	CASSLGLRGNYGYTF	TGTGCCAGCAGCTTAGGCCTAAGGGGTAACTATGGCTACACCTTC
TRBV5-1	TRBD2	TRBJ2-7	.	CASSSQLAESSYEQYF	TGCGCCAGCAGCTCCCAACTAGCGGAGAGCTCCTACGAGCAGTACTTC
TRBV7-2	TRBD2	TRBJ2-7	.	CASSLSRAGSSYEQYF	TGTGCCAGCAGCTTATCGCGAGCGGGGAGCTCCTACGAGCAGTACTTC
TRBV30	TRBD2	TRBJ2-5	.	CAWSEPRLAQETQYF	TGTGCCTGGAGCGAGCCCCGACTAGCCCAAGAGACCCAGTACTTC
TRBV4-1	.	TRBJ1-3	.	CASSQVIGASSGNTIYF	TGCGCCAGCAGCCAAGTGATTGGGGCGAGCTCTGGAAACACCATATATTTT
TRBV7-6	TRBD2	TRBJ2-3	.	CASKSIAGRTDTQYF	TGTGCCAGCAAGTCGATAGCGGGGCGAACAGATACGCAGTATTTT
TRBV7-2	TRBD1	TRBJ1-1	.	CASSLTPGQGGTEAFF	TGTGCCAGCAGCTTAACGCCGGGACAGGGTGGGACTGAAGCTTTCTTT
TRBV2	.	TRBJ1-2	.	CASSDTNYGYTF	TGTGCCAGCAGTGACACTAACTATGGCTACACCTTC
TRBV2	TRBD1	TRBJ1-3	once	CASRAGTGLSGGNTIYF	TGTGCCAGCAGGGCCGGGACAGGGCTTTCTGGTGGAAACACCATATATTTT
TRBV19	TRBD2	TRBJ2-5	.	CASSILGGTSGRETQYF	TGTGCCAGTAGTATACTGGGCGGCACTAGCGGGAGAGAGACCCAGTACTTC
TRBV19	.	TRBJ1-3	.	CASSIRDPGGDSGNTIYF	TGTGCCAGTAGTATTCGGGACCCCGGAGGGGACTCTGGAAACACCATATATTTT
TRBV7-9	TRBD1	TRBJ2-1	.	CASSEPNPGQGYNEQFF	TGTGCCAGCAGCGAACCAAACCCGGGACAGGGGTATAATGAGCAGTTCTTC